Following are 10 T cell receptor beta chains from one sample sequenced in a study of T cell responses to AZD1222 COVID-19 vaccine. Profiled with immunoSEQ multiplex PCR; TCRdb holds only in-frame clones, not every one. Of more than 120,000 clones in the sample, roughly 87% are singletons; the top ten hold roughly 1.7%. Specimen: peripheral blood, collected 28 days after the second AZD1222 dose. The receptor set was obtained from an adult who received the AZD1222 COVID-19 vaccine.

This chain connects TRBV7-8 to TRBJ1-1; 7 nucleotides align to TRBD1. Germline CDR1 reads SGHVS; CDR2 reads FQNEAQ. V lost 4 bases and J lost 3; bases outside the gene matches: 5. CDR3 length: 14 amino acids. The CDR3 nucleotides read TGTGCCAGCAGCTCCCCGACAGGGTACACTGAAGCTTTCTTT. It yields the protein CASSSPTGYTEAFF.

The chain couples TRBV5-8 to TRBJ2-4, with D perhaps given as TRBD1 or TRBD2 (6 bases each). This CDR3 comprises 18 residues. V lost 4 bases and J lost 8, with 28 bases in between. CDR1 and CDR2 (germline): SGHTS, YDEGEE. The DNA for the CDR3 is TGTGCCAGCAGCAGGGGGTCGAACCCGGGGGCCTCAAGGGACATTCAGTACTTC. It yields the protein CASSRGSNPGASRDIQYF.

As DNA, the CDR3 is TGTGCCAGCAGCTCTTATGGCCGCAATGAGCAGTTCTTC. Translating it yields CASSSYGRNEQFF. The J gene is TRBJ2-1, the V gene TRBV7-2, with unresolved D. The germline V and J ends were trimmed by 4 bases and 6 bases, with 10 bases remaining between them. Germline V gene data show CDR1 as SGHTA and CDR2 as FQGNSA. The CDR3 spans 13 residues.

The chain employs TRBV7-2 and TRBJ2-7, with 12 bases that match TRBD2. Germline values: CDR1 SGHTA, CDR2 FQGNSA. The J segment lost 6 bases and the V segment lost 5 bases, leaving 20 bases of the junction unmatched. The CDR3 is 19 residues long. Here the CDR3 reads CASSLRVLAGGPKGVEQYF. The CDR3 DNA reads TGTGCCAGCAGCCTTAGAGTCCTAGCGGGAGGGCCCAAAGGCGTCGAGCAGTACTTC.

The genes are TRBV9 and TRBJ2-6, with D uncertain. V shed 2 bases and J shed 2 bases, with 14 bases lying between them. Germline V gives CDR1 SGDLS, CDR2 YYNGEE. The CDR3 runs to 17 residues. CDR3 nucleotides: TGTGCCAGCAGCGTTCGAAAAGGGATTGCTGGGGCCAACGTCCTGACTTTC. Amino acid sequence: CASSVRKGIAGANVLTF.

The chain couples TRBV3-1 (or the pseudogene TRBV3-2) to TRBJ1-5; D gene uncertain. This CDR3 is built from 12 residues. Germline lookup yields CDR1 LGHDT and CDR2 YNNKEL (reference sequence). V was clipped by 2 bases and J by 6 bases, with 5 bases between them. This CDR3 reads CASSQPGQPQHF. The CDR3 coding sequence is TGTGCCAGCAGCCAACCCGGTCAGCCCCAGCATTTT.

This chain connects TRBV28 to TRBJ2-7; TRBD2 aligns across 11 bases. J was trimmed by 1 base and V by 5 bases; bases with no gene match: 7. The germline CDR1 and CDR2 sequences are MDHEN and SYDVKM. This CDR3 region has 16 residues. The CDR3 nucleotides read TGTGCCAGCAGTCAAGCAGGGACTAGCGGTTCCTACGAGCAGTACTTC. Translation: CASSQAGTSGSYEQYF.

V usage is TRBV7-2 and J usage is TRBJ2-5; 7 bases map to TRBD1. This CDR3 has 15 amino acids. Per germline, CDR1 SGHTA and CDR2 FQGNSA. Trimming removed 4 bases from V and 1 base from J; junction bases left unmatched: 6. CDR3 protein: CASSSNGQVQETQYF. Here the CDR3 DNA reads TGTGCCAGCAGCTCAAACGGACAGGTCCAAGAGACCCAGTACTTC.

This clone was seen only once. The chain couples TRBV5-6 to TRBJ1-2, with TRBD1 matching 7 bases. With V trimmed by 4 bases and J by 6 bases, 12 bases remained unmatched. The CDR3 spans 15 residues. Germline V CDR1 and CDR2: SGHDT, YYEEEE. The CDR3 sequence is CASSPRDRVLNGYTF. CDR3 bases: TGTGCCAGCAGCCCGAGGGACAGAGTGCTAAATGGCTACACCTTC.

The V gene is TRBV29-1, the J gene TRBJ1-1; D uncertain. Trimming pared 4 bases from V and 1 base from J, leaving 16 bases between. CDR1 and CDR2 from the germline V gene are SQVTM and ANQGSEA. The CDR3 is 15 residues long. The CDR3 coding sequence is TGCAGCGTTGTTAGGATTTCTGTTCGGAACACTGAAGCTTTCTTT. Translation gives CSVVRISVRNTEAFF.